The 2 T cell receptor beta chains listed next were all sequenced from one sample in a study of T-cell memory formation after mild COVID-19. In TCRdb, the 5' RACE reads were re-called with MiXCR into one record per CDR3 protein. This repertoire shows some 440,000 distinct CDR3 sequences, about 23% found once; its top ten account for about 12%. Sequenced: PBMCs or a T cell subset sorted from them (not recorded which). The receptors shown here come from an adult woman who had mild COVID-19 (a few samples of this study predate the infection). Cell type and time point are not known.

The sample holds a few counts of this clonotype. The chain uses TRBV5-4 and TRBJ2-7, with TRBD2 matching 8 bases. CDR1 SGHNT and CDR2 YYREEE come from the germline V gene (reference sequence). CDR3 length: 16 residues. V lost 0 bases and J lost 3; bases outside the gene matches: 8. CDR3 in DNA: TGTGCCAGCAGCTTGGCGGGGGGGTTGTCCCTCTACGAGCAGTACTTC. Its translation is CASSLAGGLSLYEQYF.

This clonotype appeared once. This chain connects TRBV11-1 to TRBJ2-5, with 10 bases matching TRBD1. CDR3 length: 14 residues. V shed 8 bases, J shed 5 bases, and the junction held 8 bases outside the gene matches. Per the germline V gene, CDR1 is SGHAT and CDR2 is FQDESV (reference sequence). DNA for the CDR3: TGTGCCAGCGGCCCGGGACAGGGGAAGGAGACCCAGTACTTC. It codes for CASGPGQGKETQYF.